The clone carrying this T cell receptor beta chain has a handful of counts. The target antigen is unknown. For TCRbeta, the library was prepared with unique molecular identifiers. TCRdb reprocessed the PCR reads with MiXCR, giving one entry per CDR3 protein. The table records about 78,000 distinct CDR3 sequences, around 14% of them present only once. V dropped 5 bases and J dropped 2 bases, with 13 bases sitting between them. The CDR3 contains 13 residues. Germline assignment: CDR1 DFQATT and CDR2 SNEGSKA (reference sequence). These data belong to a study of T-cell reconstitution after alpha-beta-depleted transplantation in children. Study-wide results and limits: At one year after transplant, newly produced T cells mostly accounted for T-cell counts and diversity.

The source material was PBMCs, mostly from graft donor cells, sampled 180 days after TCRalphabeta/CD19-depleted stem cell transplant. This sequence was found in a male patient between 2 and 15 years old who had a stem cell transplant for acute lymphoblastic leukemia, so the T cells may come from the graft donor. The chain carries TRBV20-1 and TRBJ2-7; D is possibly TRBD2 (6 bases). The CDR3 here is CSAVRDSPYEQYF. CDR3 DNA sequence: TGCAGTGCTGTCCGGGACTCGCCCTACGAGCAGTACTTC.